This TCR beta chain was sequenced in a study of vaccination effects on CD4 cells after COVID-19. As for the study in general: The cohort was immunized with two doses of either the BNT162b2 or mRNA-1273 vaccine. Both of the two convalescent patients gave a sample, one 16 days and one a week before vaccination. Broader study findings: Vaccine-induced new clones formed most post-vaccine spike-reactive clones in convalescents.

Sequencing was performed with immunoSEQ multiplex PCR; in TCRdb, only in-frame clones are kept and a portion is missing. Of approximately 47,000 clones listed, more than 75% are singletons. The V and J ends lost 4 bases and 10 bases, in that order; junction bases with no gene match: 8. Germline V CDR1 and CDR2: SGHNT, YYREEE (reference sequence). This CDR3 has 13 amino acids. Worth noting for this clone: Its cognate antigen is unknown.

CD4+ T cells were isolated after around ten days of culture. From March to December 2020, the person had a SARS-CoV-2 infection that was confirmed by PCR. This rearrangement joins TRBV5-4 to TRBJ2-1, with 7 bases identical to TRBD1. This TCR derives from a human donor who had a prior SARS-CoV-2 infection. This material consisted of CD4+ T cells from PBMCs cultured without peptide, taken before COVID-19 vaccination. The CDR3 here is CASSENAQGEQFF. DNA of the CDR3: TGTGCCAGCAGCGAAAACGCACAGGGGGAGCAGTTCTTC. Looking up the rest from reference TRBV5-4 and TRBJ2-1 gives the full variable domain: ETGVTQSPTHLIKTRGQQVTLRCSSQSGHNTVSWYQQALGQGPQFIFQYYREEENGRGNFPPRFSGLQFPNYSSELNVNALELDDSALYLCASSENAQGEQFFGPGTRLTVL.